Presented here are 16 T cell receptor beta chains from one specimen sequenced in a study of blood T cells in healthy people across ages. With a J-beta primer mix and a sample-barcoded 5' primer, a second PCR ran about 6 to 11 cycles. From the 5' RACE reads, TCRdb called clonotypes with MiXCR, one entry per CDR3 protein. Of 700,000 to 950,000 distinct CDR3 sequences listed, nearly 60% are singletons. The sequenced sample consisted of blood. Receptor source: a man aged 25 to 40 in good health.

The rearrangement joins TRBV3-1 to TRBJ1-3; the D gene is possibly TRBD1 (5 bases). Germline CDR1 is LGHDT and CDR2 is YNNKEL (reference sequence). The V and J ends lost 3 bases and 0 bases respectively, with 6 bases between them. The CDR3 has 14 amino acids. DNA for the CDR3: TGTGCCAGCAGCCACGACAGCTCTGGAAACACCATATATTTT. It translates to CASSHDSSGNTIYF.

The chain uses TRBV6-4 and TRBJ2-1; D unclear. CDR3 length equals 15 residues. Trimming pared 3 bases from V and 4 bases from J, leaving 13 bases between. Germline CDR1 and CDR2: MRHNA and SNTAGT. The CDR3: CASSETGVDYNEQFF. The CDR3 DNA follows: TGTGCCAGCAGTGAGACGGGCGTGGATTACAATGAGCAGTTCTTC.

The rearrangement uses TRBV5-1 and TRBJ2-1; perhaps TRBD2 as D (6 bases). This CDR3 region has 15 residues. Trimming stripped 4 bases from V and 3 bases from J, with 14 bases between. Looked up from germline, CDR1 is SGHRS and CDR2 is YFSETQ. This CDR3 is CASSPGRGIYNEQFF. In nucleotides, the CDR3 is TGCGCCAGCAGCCCGGGACGGGGGATCTACAATGAGCAGTTCTTC.

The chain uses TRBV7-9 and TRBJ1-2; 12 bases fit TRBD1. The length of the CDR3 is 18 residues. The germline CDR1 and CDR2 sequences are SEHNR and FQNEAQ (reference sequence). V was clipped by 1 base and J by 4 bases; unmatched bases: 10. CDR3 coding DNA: TGTGCCAGCAGCTTAGGGGTTGGTGGGACAGGGGGCGTCTATGGCTACACCTTC. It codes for CASSLGVGGTGGVYGYTF.

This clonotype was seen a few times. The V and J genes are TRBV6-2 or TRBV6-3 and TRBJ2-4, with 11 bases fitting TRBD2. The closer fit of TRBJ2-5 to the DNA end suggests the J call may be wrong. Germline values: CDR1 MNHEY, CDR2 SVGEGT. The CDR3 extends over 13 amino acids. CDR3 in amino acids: CASRLAGAETQYF. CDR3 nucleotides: TGTGCCAGCAGACTAGCGGGAGCAGAGACCCAGTACTTC.

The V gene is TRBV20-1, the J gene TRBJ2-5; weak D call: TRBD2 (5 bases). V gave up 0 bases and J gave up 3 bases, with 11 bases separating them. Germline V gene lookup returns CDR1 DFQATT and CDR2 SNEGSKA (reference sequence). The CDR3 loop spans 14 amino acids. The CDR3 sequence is CSARDVKRKETQYF. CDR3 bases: TGCAGTGCTAGAGATGTGAAGCGGAAAGAGACCCAGTACTTC.

CDR3 sequence (DNA): TGCAGTGCTAGTTTAATTTTCGCAGTACAAAATGAAAAACTGTTTTTT. As protein: CSASLIFAVQNEKLFF. The rearrangement joins TRBV20-1 to TRBJ1-4; D is undetermined. CDR3 length equals 16 residues. Per germline, CDR1 DFQATT and CDR2 SNEGSKA (reference sequence). The V and J ends lost 3 bases and 5 bases respectively, with 19 bases between them.

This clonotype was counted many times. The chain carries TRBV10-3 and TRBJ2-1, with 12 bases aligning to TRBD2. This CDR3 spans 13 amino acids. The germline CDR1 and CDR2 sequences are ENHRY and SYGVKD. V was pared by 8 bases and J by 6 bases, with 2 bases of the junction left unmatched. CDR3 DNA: TGTGCCATCCAGACTAGCGGGAGCAATGAGCAGTTCTTC. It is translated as CAIQTSGSNEQFF.

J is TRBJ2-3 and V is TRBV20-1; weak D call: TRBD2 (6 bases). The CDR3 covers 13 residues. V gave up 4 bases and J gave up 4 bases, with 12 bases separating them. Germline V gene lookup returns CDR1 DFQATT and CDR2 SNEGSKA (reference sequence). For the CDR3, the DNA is TGCAGTGCTATCTTTGGAGGGGCAGATACGCAGTATTTT. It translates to CSAIFGGADTQYF.

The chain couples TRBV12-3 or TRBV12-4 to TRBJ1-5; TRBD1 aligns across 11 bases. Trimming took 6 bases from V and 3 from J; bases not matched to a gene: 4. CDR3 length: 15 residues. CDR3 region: CASRDRGRTNQPQHF. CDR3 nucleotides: TGTGCCAGCAGGGACAGGGGGCGCACCAATCAGCCCCAGCATTTT.

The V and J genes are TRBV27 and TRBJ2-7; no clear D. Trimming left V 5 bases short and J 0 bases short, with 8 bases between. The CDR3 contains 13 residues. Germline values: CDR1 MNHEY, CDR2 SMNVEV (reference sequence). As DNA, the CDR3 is TGTGCCAGCAGTAGGATACCCTCCTACGAGCAGTACTTC. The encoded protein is CASSRIPSYEQYF.

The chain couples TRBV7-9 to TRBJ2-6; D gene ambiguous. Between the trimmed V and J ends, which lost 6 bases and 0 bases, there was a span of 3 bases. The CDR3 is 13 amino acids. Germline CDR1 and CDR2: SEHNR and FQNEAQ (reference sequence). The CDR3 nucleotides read TGTGCCAGCAGTAACTCTGGGGCCAACGTCCTGACTTTC. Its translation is CASSNSGANVLTF.

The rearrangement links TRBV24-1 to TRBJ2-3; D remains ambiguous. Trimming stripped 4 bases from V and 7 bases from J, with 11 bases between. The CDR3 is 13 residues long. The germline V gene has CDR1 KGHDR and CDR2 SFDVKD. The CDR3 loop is CATSEHDLHTQYF. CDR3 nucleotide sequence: TGTGCCACCAGTGAACACGACCTGCATACGCAGTATTTT.

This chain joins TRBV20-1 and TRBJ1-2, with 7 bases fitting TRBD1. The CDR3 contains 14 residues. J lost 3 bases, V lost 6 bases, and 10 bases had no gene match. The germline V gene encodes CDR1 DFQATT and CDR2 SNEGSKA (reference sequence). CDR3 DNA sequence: TGCAGTGCCCATCCGGGACAGTTTCACTATGGCTACACCTTC. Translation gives CSAHPGQFHYGYTF.

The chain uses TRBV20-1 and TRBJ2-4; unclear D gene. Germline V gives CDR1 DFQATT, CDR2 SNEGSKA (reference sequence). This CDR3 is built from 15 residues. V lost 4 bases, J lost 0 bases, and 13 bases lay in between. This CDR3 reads CSAMGSPLAKNIQYF. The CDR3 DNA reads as TGCAGTGCTATGGGATCGCCTCTAGCCAAAAACATTCAGTACTTC.

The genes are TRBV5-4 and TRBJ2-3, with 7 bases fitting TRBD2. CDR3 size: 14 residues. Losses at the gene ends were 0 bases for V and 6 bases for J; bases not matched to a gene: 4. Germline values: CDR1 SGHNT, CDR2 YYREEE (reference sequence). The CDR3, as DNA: TGTGCCAGCAGCTTGGTCAGCGGGGCCGATACGCAGTATTTT. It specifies CASSLVSGADTQYF.